This paragraph covers one TCR beta chain sequence. Its binding antigen is unknown. No qualities accompany the bases; no much larger clone lies one base away. Enrolling through a virtual design, the prospective study's participants ranged in age from roughly 18 to 89 years and lived across 20 to 30 United States geographic areas. In the prospective study, participants were assigned to cohorts based on the clinical history participants reported in a screening survey and a study questionnaire. Each participant in the prospective study had whole blood, serum and a nasopharyngeal or oropharyngeal swab collected by mobile phlebotomists. Prospective study participants could optionally give additional blood draws and questionnaires over a roughly two-month period. Prospective study blood samples were shipped either frozen or at room temperature before DNA extraction. V and J lose 2 bases and 3 bases, and a span of 8 bases separates them. Including cysteine and phenylalanine, the CDR3 has 14 amino acids. Kept here is only the CDR3 DNA, which spans 42 bases and is read in frame from base 1. Based on the germline V gene, the CDR1 and CDR2 sequences are SGHTA and FQGNSA.

The immunoSEQ Assay, a bias-controlled multiplex PCR, was used to amplify TCRbeta CDR3 regions from genomic DNA. In the paper's pipeline: The number of nucleated cells in each sample was estimated by amplification of reference gene primers within the assay. To quantify the absolute abundance of each unique TCRbeta CDR3 rearrangement, sequence reads were collapsed and filtered. For each sample, productive Simpson clonality was calculated as the square root of Simpson's diversity index over productive rearrangements. The table was pulled from immuneACCESS by TCRdb, which kept in-frame rearrangements only. Such tables lose some clones; where checked, under half of the loss comes from unresolved V genes, and the rest has no known cause. D and trimming were read from the DNA, whereas the V and J calls and clone size are those reported in that table. The sample includes around 360,000 clones, with around 87% observed a single time. The leading ten clones occupy 1.9% of the sample.

These data come from a study of blood T cell repertoires in COVID-19 (dated by TCRdb to 2018 to 2021). Looking at the study overall: Recovered participants in ImmuneRACE Cohort 3 were defined as having two consecutive negative NP/OP PCR tests, clearance from a healthcare professional, or resolution of symptoms. The samples were drawn from the first 160 participants of the ongoing ImmuneRACE study and from some 1,300 subjects provided by 6 global collaborators. The collaborator samples originated in the United States, Italy and Spain and spanned the acute and convalescent phases of COVID-19. A freely available public database, intended as a resource for researchers studying the immune response to SARS-CoV-2, is where the repertoires were released. Nearly every sample came with metadata listing a de-identified subject ID, COVID-19 status, age in years and sex. Where HLA class I and class II types were available, the types were taken from metadata supplied by the sample provider, not from assay-based typing. The material from the prospective study consisted of cDNA or gDNA derived from T cells, B-cell-depleted T cells, or PBMCs. Subjects who had been exposed to COVID-19, were actively infected with it, or had recovered from it provided the deeply sampled blood TCRbeta repertoires that made up the dataset. Here is what the overall study found, with its caveats: The amount of clinical and demographic metadata varied by source and participant and was provided uncurated.

Sequenced: PBMCs or T cells enriched from blood (not recorded which). This clonotype was obtained from a middle-aged man in a cohort exposed to, infected with or recovered from COVID-19 (not recorded which). The rearrangement joined TRBV7-2 to TRBJ1-5, with no confidently assigned D gene. The CDR3 corresponds to CASSLFQFNQPQHF. The nucleotide sequence reads TGTGCCAGCAGCTTATTCCAGTTCAATCAGCCCCAGCATTTT.